Listed here are 20 T cell receptor beta chains from one sample, sequenced in a study of T cell repertoires in cytomegalovirus infection. Their target antigens are unknown. TCRdb ran MiXCR on the reads and lists one entry per CDR3 protein. The sample holds 60,000 to 75,000 distinct CDR3 sequences; about 26% are singletons and the top ten take 45% to 65%. The material was CD8+ T cells from cultured PBMCs, obtained from culture after CMV antigen stimulation. The receptors derive from a human donor in good health (CMV status not recorded). Some clones in this sample may be carry-over from other donors' samples.

The V and J genes are TRBV7-3 and TRBJ2-1; TRBD2 matches 14 bases. Trimming cost V 5 bases and J 0 bases; bases outside gene matches: 6. This CDR3 contains 18 residues. CDR1 is SGHTA, CDR2 FQGTGA, per germline. In nucleotides, the CDR3 is TGTGCCAGCAGCCCCGGGACTAGCGGGGGTAGCTCCTACAATGAGCAGTTCTTC. It encodes CASSPGTSGGSSYNEQFF.

The V and J genes are TRBV4-3 and TRBJ1-1; TRBD1 agrees at 11 bases. This CDR3 spans 15 amino acids. CDR1 is LGHNA and CDR2 is YSLEER in the germline V gene. The V gene end was trimmed by 1 base and the J gene end by 5 bases; junction bases not matched to a gene: 3. CDR3 DNA sequence: TGCGCCAGCAGCCAAGGGACAGGGGGCGGAACTGAAGCTTTCTTT. This encodes CASSQGTGGGTEAFF.

There are many counts of this clonotype. The chain is built from TRBV3-1 and TRBJ1-1, with a tentative D call TRBD1 (5 bases). Trimming removed 4 bases from V and 8 bases from J, with 14 bases in between. The germline V gene has CDR1 LGHDT and CDR2 YNNKEL (reference sequence). This CDR3 contains 13 residues. CDR3 sequence reads: CASSPLARAEAFF. DNA for the CDR3: TGTGCCAGCAGCCCCCTGGCCAGGGCAGAAGCTTTCTTT.

Ten or more counts support this clonotype. The chain uses TRBV28 and TRBJ2-1; 10 nucleotides align to TRBD2. Germline CDR1 and CDR2: MDHEN and SYDVKM. This CDR3 comprises 16 residues. J gave up 4 bases and V 6 bases, and 9 bases lay outside the gene matches. Written as DNA, the CDR3 is TGTGCCAGCAGCCGTGCCCCTAGCGGGGGTTACAATGAGCAGTTCTTC. Its translation is CASSRAPSGGYNEQFF. Supplemented by reference TRBV28 and TRBJ2-1, the full variable domain reads DVKVTQSSRYLVKRTGEKVFLECVQDMDHENMFWYRQDPGLGLRLIYFSYDVKMKEKGDIPEGYSVSREKKERFSLILESASTNQTSMYLCASSRAPSGGYNEQFFGPGTRLTVL.

The V call is TRBV12-3 or TRBV12-4, the J call TRBJ2-1; TRBD1 might be the D (5 bases). Between the trimmed V and J ends, which lost 3 bases and 5 bases, there was a span of 14 bases. The CDR3 is 15 residues long. Here the CDR3 reads CASSLGQGGNNEQFF. CDR3 DNA: TGTGCCAGCAGTTTGGGCCAGGGTGGAAACAATGAGCAGTTCTTC.

This clonotype has a single count. The chain recombines TRBV27 with TRBJ2-7; TRBD1 aligns across 7 bases. Unmatched junction bases numbered 10, after V lost 6 bases and J lost 2 bases. Germline V CDR1 and CDR2: MNHEY, SMNVEV (reference sequence). The CDR3 is made up of 15 amino acids. CDR3 sequence reads: CASRTSRQGPYEQYF. DNA of the CDR3: TGTGCCAGCAGAACTTCACGACAGGGCCCCTACGAGCAGTACTTC.

The V call is TRBV12-3 or TRBV12-4, the J call TRBJ1-1; D uncertain. The V end lost 0 bases, the J end lost 1 base, and 3 bases lay between the germline ends. This CDR3 spans 13 amino acids. The CDR3 DNA follows: TGTGCCAGCAGTTTAGCTCAGAACACTGAAGCTTTCTTT. Amino acid sequence: CASSLAQNTEAFF.

J is TRBJ1-1 and V is TRBV15; 10 bases line up with TRBD1. J gave up 8 bases and V 4 bases, and 10 bases lay outside the gene matches. The CDR3 spans 15 residues. CDR1 and CDR2 (germline): LNHNV, YYDKDF (reference sequence). CDR3 DNA sequence: TGTGCCACCAGCACCCGGACAGGGGGGAATTTAGAAGCTTTCTTT. Translation gives CATSTRTGGNLEAFF. Together with reference TRBV15 and TRBJ1-1, the CDR3 gives the full variable domain: DAMVIQNPRYQVTQFGKPVTLSCSQTLNHNVMYWYQQKSSQAPKLLFHYYDKDFNNEADTPDNFQSRRPNTSFCFLDIRSPGLGDTAMYLCATSTRTGGNLEAFFGQGTRLTVV.

V gene TRBV19 combines with J gene TRBJ1-6; 7 nucleotides line up with TRBD1. V shed 5 bases and J 6 bases; nucleotides not matched to a gene: 4. The CDR3 consists of 14 residues. Per germline, CDR1 LNHDA and CDR2 SQIVND (reference sequence). DNA of the CDR3: TGTGCCAGTAGTTTACGACAGGGTAATTCACCCCTCCACTTT. Amino acid sequence: CASSLRQGNSPLHF.

The rearrangement uses TRBV20-1 and TRBJ1-6; D perhaps matches TRBD1 (6 bases). Germline V gene data show CDR1 as DFQATT and CDR2 as SNEGSKA (reference sequence). The CDR3 covers 18 residues. V lost 2 bases to trimming and J lost 4 bases, with 21 bases between them. The CDR3: CSARPHPGTLGYNSPLHF. CDR3 nucleotides: TGCAGTGCTAGACCCCACCCCGGGACACTAGGGTATAATTCACCCCTCCACTTT.

Many counts were recorded for this clonotype. The chain couples TRBV4-3 to TRBJ2-2; 7 bases are shared with TRBD2. Germline CDR1 and CDR2: LGHNA and YSLEER. The V gene end was trimmed by 0 bases and the J gene end by 6 bases; junction bases not matched to a gene: 1. The CDR3 runs to 14 residues. The CDR3 region has the DNA TGCGCCAGCAGCCAAGATCGGGAGGCCGGGGAGCTGTTTTTT. Residues: CASSQDREAGELFF.

At least ten counts were recorded for this clonotype. The V gene is TRBV24-1, the J gene TRBJ2-1, with D unclear. V lost 3 bases, J lost 0 bases, and 8 bases lay in between. The CDR3 is 15 residues long. Per germline, CDR1 KGHDR and CDR2 SFDVKD. The chain's CDR3 is CATSDPGSSYNEQFF. The DNA for the CDR3 is TGTGCCACCAGTGATCCAGGCAGCTCCTACAATGAGCAGTTCTTC.

In this sample, this clonotype turned up a few times. J is TRBJ1-2 and V is TRBV5-6, with no clear D. The CDR3 length is 12 residues. From germline, CDR1 is SGHDT and CDR2 YYEEEE. The V end was cut by 1 base, the J end by 7 bases, with 8 bases between. CDR3 loop: CASSLSGSGYTF. The DNA of the CDR3 is TGTGCCAGCAGCTTGTCGGGGTCTGGCTACACCTTC.

Of note for this clonotype: One end of the junction fails to match germline, which may point to a read error. The rearrangement links TRBV7-8 to TRBJ1-5; no firm D call. The CDR3 runs to 14 residues. Per germline, CDR1 SGHVS and CDR2 FQNEAQ. The chain's CDR3 is CTRSYRDNDQPQHF. As DNA, the CDR3 is TGTACCAGGAGCTACCGAGACAATGATCAGCCCCAGCATTTT.

This clonotype was observed at least ten times. This chain connects TRBV3-1 to TRBJ2-3; TRBD2 aligns across 10 bases. The junction had 9 bases not matched to a gene; V was cut back by 1 base and J by 5 bases. This CDR3 spans 17 amino acids. The germline V gene encodes CDR1 LGHDT and CDR2 YNNKEL (reference sequence). The CDR3 here is CASSQVSSGSVGDTQYF. The CDR3 DNA sequence: TGTGCCAGCAGCCAAGTCTCTAGCGGGAGTGTAGGAGATACGCAGTATTTT.

As for this clonotype: This may stem from a read error, because a much larger clone lies one nucleotide away. The J gene is TRBJ2-1, the V gene TRBV20-1; tentative D call: TRBD2 (6 bases). The CDR3 consists of 12 residues. The V gene lost 8 bases and the J gene lost 7 bases, with 15 bases spanning the gap. CDR1 and CDR2 (germline): DFQATT, SNEGSKA (reference sequence). CDR3 region: CSQILSGNEQFF. The CDR3, as DNA: TGCAGTCAAATTCTTAGCGGAAATGAGCAGTTCTTC.

V is TRBV6-1 and J is TRBJ1-5; 8 bases match TRBD1. V trimming: 5 bases; J trimming: 5 bases; junction bases outside the gene matches: 8. The CDR3 loop spans 15 amino acids. Germline V gene sequence: CDR1 MNHNS, CDR2 SASEGT. For the CDR3, the DNA is TGTGCCAGCAGTACCCTGACAGGGGAGCATCAGCCCCAGCATTTT. This gives the protein CASSTLTGEHQPQHF.

This clonotype was recorded a few times. This chain connects TRBV6-6 to TRBJ1-1, with D unresolved. Germline CDR1 reads MNHNY; CDR2 reads SVGAGI (reference sequence). Trimming shortened V by 5 bases and J by 4 bases, and 14 bases separated the two germline ends. There are 14 residues in the CDR3. The chain's CDR3 is CASSATSGSTEAFF. The CDR3 DNA follows: TGTGCCAGCAGTGCAACGTCGGGGTCCACTGAAGCTTTCTTT.

This clonotype showed up just a few times. The rearrangement uses TRBV7-2 and TRBJ2-3, with TRBD2 matching over 11 bases. This CDR3 is 16 amino acids long. V lost 5 bases, J lost 2 bases, and 6 bases stayed unmatched. From germline, CDR1 is SGHTA and CDR2 FQGNSA. The CDR3 spells CASSTGTSGYTDTQYF. Written as DNA, the CDR3 is TGTGCCAGCAGCACCGGGACTAGCGGATACACAGATACGCAGTATTTT.

This clonotype was picked up many times. The chain employs TRBV7-9 and TRBJ1-4; possibly TRBD1 for D (6 bases). Per the germline V gene, CDR1 is SEHNR and CDR2 is FQNEAQ (reference sequence). V lost 5 bases and J lost 13, with 20 bases in between. This CDR3 is built from 14 residues. The CDR3 here is CASSTTGPGDRLFF. CDR3 nucleotide sequence: TGTGCCAGCAGCACTACAGGGCCCGGTGATAGACTGTTTTTT.